This is a list of T cell receptor beta chains from one sample in a study of OX40 agonist ivuxolimab in advanced cancers. Using immunoSEQ multiplex PCR, the repertoire was profiled, and TCRdb retains in-frame clones only, with some absent. The sample consists of approximately 74,000 clones, almost 90% of them appearing once. The sample here was CD4+ or CD8+ T cells sorted from blood, taken in a trial of the OX40 agonist ivuxolimab. These receptors all stem from an adult with an advanced solid tumor such as melanoma, head and neck, liver or kidney cancer. The CDR3 runs from the conserved cysteine through the conserved F or W. Fields, in order: D gene, V gene, CDR3 length, clone size, J gene, CDR3 protein, CDR3 DNA. D genes are given only for firm matches. Part of the rows lack a size; the others show once, few, many or a class for expanded clones.

d_gene: TRBD2
v_gene: TRBV7-3
len: 14
abundance: .
j_gene: TRBJ2-1
CDR3aa: CASSPGLKGNEQFF
CDR3nt: TGTGCCAGCAGCCCGGGACTAAAGGGTAATGAGCAGTTCTTC

d_gene: TRBD2
v_gene: TRBV11-3
len: 17
abundance: .
j_gene: TRBJ2-3
CDR3aa: CASSFASGSISTDTQYF
CDR3nt: TGTGCCAGCAGCTTTGCTAGCGGGAGCATCAGCACAGATACGCAGTATTTT

d_gene: .
v_gene: TRBV5-1
len: 15
abundance: .
j_gene: TRBJ2-3
CDR3aa: CASSLSGSVSDTQYF
CDR3nt: TGCGCCAGCAGCTTGTCGGGATCCGTTTCCGATACGCAGTATTTT

d_gene: TRBD2
v_gene: TRBV30
len: 17
abundance: .
j_gene: TRBJ2-1
CDR3aa: CAWKTSGDLYSYNEQFF
CDR3nt: TGTGCCTGGAAGACTAGCGGGGACTTATACTCCTACAATGAGCAGTTCTTC

d_gene: .
v_gene: TRBV15
len: 14
abundance: .
j_gene: TRBJ2-2
CDR3aa: CATSRPGDTGELFF
CDR3nt: TGTGCCACCAGCCGACCTGGCGACACCGGGGAGCTGTTTTTT

d_gene: TRBD2
v_gene: TRBV5-1
len: 15
abundance: .
j_gene: TRBJ2-2
CDR3aa: CASGVRESGTGELFF
CDR3nt: TGCGCCAGCGGGGTGCGGGAGTCGGGCACCGGGGAGCTGTTTTTT

d_gene: .
v_gene: TRBV6-5
len: 13
abundance: .
j_gene: TRBJ2-6
CDR3aa: CASTISGANVLTF
CDR3nt: TGTGCCAGTACTATCTCTGGGGCCAACGTCCTGACTTTC

d_gene: TRBD2
v_gene: TRBV4-1
len: 15
abundance: .
j_gene: TRBJ2-7
CDR3aa: CASSPRTSGTYEQYF
CDR3nt: TGCGCCAGCAGCCCCCGGACTAGCGGAACCTACGAGCAGTACTTC

d_gene: TRBD2
v_gene: TRBV18
len: 15
abundance: .
j_gene: TRBJ2-1
CDR3aa: CASSPTSGPYNEQFF
CDR3nt: TGTGCCAGCTCACCCACTAGCGGACCCTACAATGAGCAGTTCTTC

d_gene: TRBD1
v_gene: TRBV11-3
len: 15
abundance: .
j_gene: TRBJ2-7
CDR3aa: CASGRARDSSYEQYF
CDR3nt: TGTGCCAGCGGCCGTGCCCGGGACAGCTCCTACGAGCAGTACTTC

d_gene: TRBD2
v_gene: TRBV4-1
len: 17
abundance: .
j_gene: TRBJ2-7
CDR3aa: CASSLTYPQGGSDEQYF
CDR3nt: TGCGCCAGCAGCCTAACATATCCTCAGGGCGGGAGTGACGAGCAGTACTTC

d_gene: .
v_gene: TRBV9
len: 14
abundance: .
j_gene: TRBJ2-2
CDR3aa: CASSGWSNTGELFF
CDR3nt: TGTGCCAGCAGCGGGTGGAGCAACACCGGGGAGCTGTTTTTT

d_gene: TRBD1
v_gene: TRBV29-1
len: 11
abundance: .
j_gene: TRBJ2-7
CDR3aa: CSVGGTGEASF
CDR3nt: TGCAGCGTGGGGGGGACAGGGGAAGCCAGCTTC

d_gene: .
v_gene: TRBV15
len: 13
abundance: few
j_gene: TRBJ1-2
CDR3aa: CATSLFGVEGYTF
CDR3nt: TGTGCCACCAGCTTATTCGGGGTGGAGGGCTACACCTTC

d_gene: TRBD1
v_gene: TRBV5-5
len: 15
abundance: .
j_gene: TRBJ1-4
CDR3aa: CASSDTGTANEKLFF
CDR3nt: TGTGCCAGCAGCGATACCGGGACAGCTAATGAAAAACTGTTTTTT

d_gene: TRBD1
v_gene: TRBV7-3
len: 15
abundance: .
j_gene: TRBJ2-1
CDR3aa: CASSWGQGSYNEQFF
CDR3nt: TGTGCCAGCAGCTGGGGACAGGGTTCCTACAATGAGCAGTTCTTC

d_gene: .
v_gene: TRBV6-1
len: 14
abundance: few
j_gene: TRBJ2-2
CDR3aa: CASSAADKTGELFF
CDR3nt: TGTGCCAGCAGTGCAGCGGATAAAACCGGGGAGCTGTTTTTT

d_gene: .
v_gene: TRBV7-2
len: 15
abundance: .
j_gene: TRBJ2-7
CDR3aa: CASSLGAGGSYEQYF
CDR3nt: TGTGCCAGCAGCTTGGGGGCCGGAGGCTCCTACGAGCAGTACTTC

d_gene: TRBD1
v_gene: TRBV11-3
len: 15
abundance: .
j_gene: TRBJ2-1
CDR3aa: CASSPTGSPNNEQFF
CDR3nt: TGTGCCAGCAGCCCGACAGGGTCCCCGAACAATGAGCAGTTCTTC

d_gene: TRBD2
v_gene: TRBV7-9
len: 13
abundance: .
j_gene: TRBJ2-1
CDR3aa: CASSKAGAYEQFF
CDR3nt: TGTGCCAGCAGCAAAGCGGGGGCTTATGAGCAGTTCTTC

d_gene: TRBD1
v_gene: TRBV11-3
len: 16
abundance: .
j_gene: TRBJ2-5
CDR3aa: CASSSTGVFYQETQYF
CDR3nt: TGTGCCAGCAGCTCAACAGGGGTTTTTTACCAAGAGACCCAGTACTTC

d_gene: .
v_gene: TRBV5-1
len: 14
abundance: .
j_gene: TRBJ1-2
CDR3aa: CASSLAQTNYGYTF
CDR3nt: TGCGCCAGCAGCTTGGCGCAGACTAACTATGGCTACACCTTC

d_gene: .
v_gene: TRBV6-6
len: 14
abundance: .
j_gene: TRBJ2-2
CDR3aa: CASSHKGIGRELFF
CDR3nt: TGTGCCAGCAGTCATAAGGGGATCGGTCGGGAGCTGTTTTTT

d_gene: TRBD1
v_gene: TRBV27
len: 14
abundance: .
j_gene: TRBJ1-4
CDR3aa: CASNPQGKDEKLFF
CDR3nt: TGTGCCAGCAACCCACAGGGGAAGGATGAAAAACTGTTTTTT

d_gene: .
v_gene: TRBV30
len: 16
abundance: .
j_gene: TRBJ2-7
CDR3aa: CAWSVRTGSLSYEQYF
CDR3nt: TGTGCCTGGAGTGTAAGAACCGGGTCCCTCTCCTACGAGCAGTACTTC

d_gene: .
v_gene: TRBV2
len: 14
abundance: .
j_gene: TRBJ2-1
CDR3aa: CASSPLSSYNEQFF
CDR3nt: TGTGCCAGCAGCCCTCTCAGCTCCTACAATGAGCAGTTCTTC

d_gene: .
v_gene: TRBV15
len: 15
abundance: .
j_gene: TRBJ1-5
CDR3aa: CATSRDQGRGQPQHF
CDR3nt: TGTGCCACCAGCAGAGATCAGGGAAGGGGTCAGCCCCAGCATTTT

d_gene: TRBD1
v_gene: TRBV7-3
len: 14
abundance: .
j_gene: TRBJ2-3
CDR3aa: CASSFDRAADTQYF
CDR3nt: TGTGCCAGCAGCTTCGACAGGGCGGCAGATACGCAGTATTTT

d_gene: .
v_gene: TRBV9
len: 16
abundance: .
j_gene: TRBJ2-3
CDR3aa: CASSVQGTYSTDTQYF
CDR3nt: TGTGCCAGCAGCGTCCAGGGGACCTATAGCACAGATACGCAGTATTTT

d_gene: .
v_gene: TRBV9
len: 15
abundance: once
j_gene: TRBJ2-3
CDR3aa: CASTDRDTLPDTQYF
CDR3nt: TGTGCCAGCACCGACCGGGACACCTTGCCAGATACGCAGTATTTT

d_gene: TRBD1
v_gene: TRBV28
len: 15
abundance: few
j_gene: TRBJ2-7
CDR3aa: CASSLAGQGVYEQYF
CDR3nt: TGTGCCAGCAGTTTGGCGGGACAGGGGGTCTACGAGCAGTACTTC

d_gene: TRBD2
v_gene: TRBV2
len: 15
abundance: .
j_gene: TRBJ2-7
CDR3aa: CASSVAGGGSYEQYF
CDR3nt: TGTGCCAGCAGTGTAGCGGGAGGAGGATCCTACGAGCAGTACTTC

d_gene: .
v_gene: TRBV28
len: 15
abundance: once
j_gene: TRBJ2-6
CDR3aa: CASTHGQTGANVLTF
CDR3nt: TGTGCCAGCACCCATGGGCAGACTGGGGCCAACGTCCTGACTTTC

d_gene: .
v_gene: TRBV29-1
len: 14
abundance: .
j_gene: TRBJ2-2
CDR3aa: CSAKPGLDTGELFF
CDR3nt: TGCAGCGCAAAGCCGGGACTGGACACCGGGGAGCTGTTTTTT

d_gene: .
v_gene: TRBV7-2
len: 14
abundance: .
j_gene: TRBJ1-1
CDR3aa: CASSLRGTNTEAFF
CDR3nt: TGTGCCAGCAGCTTAAGGGGGACAAACACTGAAGCTTTCTTT

d_gene: TRBD2
v_gene: TRBV7-6
len: 13
abundance: once
j_gene: TRBJ2-1
CDR3aa: CASSGLGDNEQFF
CDR3nt: TGTGCCAGCAGCGGACTAGGCGACAATGAGCAGTTCTTC

d_gene: .
v_gene: TRBV27
len: 18
abundance: .
j_gene: TRBJ1-6
CDR3aa: CASSIGHPGSSYNSPLHF
CDR3nt: TGTGCCAGCAGTATAGGTCACCCAGGGTCATCCTATAATTCACCCCTCCACTTT

d_gene: .
v_gene: TRBV19
len: 15
abundance: once
j_gene: TRBJ1-5
CDR3aa: CASTLSGDSNQPQHF
CDR3nt: TGTGCCAGTACCTTGTCCGGGGATAGCAATCAGCCCCAGCATTTT

d_gene: .
v_gene: TRBV28
len: 17
abundance: .
j_gene: TRBJ2-1
CDR3aa: CASAGRAGARGRNEQFF
CDR3nt: TGTGCCAGCGCAGGGCGGGCGGGAGCCAGGGGCCGAAATGAGCAGTTCTTC

d_gene: .
v_gene: TRBV7-2
len: 13
abundance: .
j_gene: TRBJ2-3
CDR3aa: CASSINRADTQYF
CDR3nt: TGTGCCAGCAGCATCAACAGGGCAGATACGCAGTATTTT

d_gene: TRBD2
v_gene: TRBV4-3
len: 16
abundance: .
j_gene: TRBJ2-3
CDR3aa: CASSLGGLAGPDTQYF
CDR3nt: TGCGCCAGCAGCCTAGGGGGTCTAGCGGGACCAGATACGCAGTATTTT

d_gene: TRBD1
v_gene: TRBV20-1
len: 11
abundance: .
j_gene: TRBJ2-7
CDR3aa: CSGQGLYEQYF
CDR3nt: TGCAGTGGACAGGGTCTCTACGAGCAGTACTTC

d_gene: .
v_gene: TRBV15
len: 13
abundance: .
j_gene: TRBJ2-5
CDR3aa: CATSRDQRETQYF
CDR3nt: TGTGCCACCAGCAGAGATCAGCGAGAGACCCAGTACTTC

d_gene: .
v_gene: TRBV28
len: 16
abundance: .
j_gene: TRBJ2-1
CDR3aa: CANGCERAGSYNEQFF
CDR3nt: TGTGCTAACGGATGCGAGCGGGCTGGATCCTACAATGAGCAGTTCTTC

d_gene: TRBD2
v_gene: TRBV2
len: 17
abundance: once
j_gene: TRBJ2-1
CDR3aa: CASRDGTSGGWGNEQFF
CDR3nt: TGTGCCAGCAGAGATGGGACTAGCGGAGGATGGGGGAATGAGCAGTTCTTC

d_gene: .
v_gene: TRBV15
len: 16
abundance: .
j_gene: TRBJ1-5
CDR3aa: CATSRGYSQGGQPQHF
CDR3nt: TGTGCCACCAGCAGAGGGTACTCACAGGGAGGCCAGCCCCAGCATTTT

d_gene: TRBD2
v_gene: TRBV11-3
len: 17
abundance: .
j_gene: TRBJ2-4
CDR3aa: CASSLVGFRGEENIQYF
CDR3nt: TGTGCCAGCAGCTTAGTGGGGTTCCGGGGGGAGGAAAACATTCAGTACTTC

d_gene: TRBD2
v_gene: TRBV7-9
len: 13
abundance: .
j_gene: TRBJ2-7
CDR3aa: CASSFSGTSEQYF
CDR3nt: TGTGCCAGCAGCTTTAGCGGGACATCCGAGCAGTACTTC

d_gene: TRBD2
v_gene: TRBV30
len: 17
abundance: .
j_gene: TRBJ2-2
CDR3aa: CAWRETSGRAFTGELFF
CDR3nt: TGTGCCTGGAGGGAGACTAGCGGGAGGGCCTTTACCGGGGAGCTGTTTTTT

d_gene: TRBD1
v_gene: TRBV4-3
len: 15
abundance: .
j_gene: TRBJ1-2
CDR3aa: CASSHPGTASVGYTF
CDR3nt: TGCGCCAGCAGCCACCCCGGGACAGCGTCAGTGGGCTACACCTTC

d_gene: .
v_gene: TRBV4-3
len: 15
abundance: once
j_gene: TRBJ1-1
CDR3aa: CASSQYRVSNTEAFF
CDR3nt: TGCGCCAGCAGCCAATACAGGGTATCGAACACTGAAGCTTTCTTT

d_gene: TRBD1
v_gene: TRBV28
len: 13
abundance: once
j_gene: TRBJ1-1
CDR3aa: CASSFVAGGRAFF
CDR3nt: TGTGCCAGCAGTTTTGTAGCAGGGGGTAGGGCTTTCTTT

d_gene: TRBD1
v_gene: TRBV20-1
len: 11
abundance: once
j_gene: TRBJ1-1
CDR3aa: CSASDRGPAFF
CDR3nt: TGCAGTGCTAGTGACAGGGGGCCTGCTTTCTTT

d_gene: .
v_gene: TRBV5-1
len: 17
abundance: .
j_gene: TRBJ2-3
CDR3aa: CASSLIGTHSTTDTQYF
CDR3nt: TGCGCCAGCAGCTTGATTGGGACACATTCGACCACAGATACGCAGTATTTT

d_gene: TRBD2
v_gene: TRBV9
len: 16
abundance: .
j_gene: TRBJ2-2
CDR3aa: CASSVGAGAGVGELFF
CDR3nt: TGTGCCAGCAGCGTAGGTGCGGGAGCAGGCGTCGGGGAGCTGTTTTTT

d_gene: .
v_gene: TRBV6-6
len: 13
abundance: .
j_gene: TRBJ1-2
CDR3aa: CASSYSWGYGYTF
CDR3nt: TGTGCCAGCAGTTACTCGTGGGGGTATGGCTACACCTTC

d_gene: TRBD2
v_gene: TRBV28
len: 15
abundance: .
j_gene: TRBJ2-1
CDR3aa: CASKNGGRKLSEQFF
CDR3nt: TGTGCCAGCAAAAATGGCGGGAGGAAACTTAGTGAGCAGTTCTTC

d_gene: TRBD2
v_gene: TRBV5-4
len: 16
abundance: .
j_gene: TRBJ2-5
CDR3aa: CASSWGLAGGLETQYF
CDR3nt: TGTGCCAGCAGCTGGGGACTAGCGGGAGGGCTGGAGACCCAGTACTTC

d_gene: TRBD2
v_gene: TRBV25-1
len: 14
abundance: .
j_gene: TRBJ2-3
CDR3aa: CASRAGFGLHTQYF
CDR3nt: TGTGCCAGCAGAGCGGGATTCGGGTTACATACGCAGTATTTT